This T cell receptor beta chain appears in the sequencing data of a study of blood T cell repertoires in COVID-19. V was clipped by 6 bases and J by 8 bases, with 9 bases between them. Germline V gene lookup returns CDR1 MDHEN and CDR2 SYDVKM. CDR3 length: 11 residues. Generated by immunoSEQ multiplex PCR, the TCRdb table keeps only in-frame clones and is missing some. Here the sample spans 35,000 to 55,000 clones, about 90% being singletons. This TCR was sampled from a human donor in a cohort sampled during active COVID-19. Sequencing used peripheral blood. This sequence joins TRBV28 and TRBJ2-3, with unresolved D. CDR3 nucleotide sequence: TGTGCCAGCAGCAGAGAGGTTACGCAGTATTTT. It translates to CASSREVTQYF. Together with reference TRBV28 and TRBJ2-3, the CDR3 gives the full variable domain: DVKVTQSSRYLVKRTGEKVFLECVQDMDHENMFWYRQDPGLGLRLIYFSYDVKMKEKGDIPEGYSVSREKKERFSLILESASTNQTSMYLCASSREVTQYFGPGTRLTVL.